This T cell receptor beta chain was retrieved from a study of blood T cell repertoires in COVID-19. Overall study: From the United States, Italy and Spain came samples of acute and convalescent COVID-19. The analysed material was cDNA or gDNA that came from T cells, B-cell-depleted T cells, or PBMCs.

Measured with immunoSEQ multiplex PCR; TCRdb has only the in-frame clones, and not every one. The data hold approximately 150,000 clones, with around 82% observed a single time. The CDR3 sequence is 14 residues long. The germline V and J ends were trimmed by 3 bases and 4 bases, with 11 bases remaining between them. Germline V gene sequence: CDR1 WSHSY, CDR2 SAAADI. The sample was peripheral blood. The sequence came from a woman between 65 and 79 years old who had recovered from COVID-19. The genes are TRBV10-2 and TRBJ2-3, with D perhaps matching TRBD1 (8 bases). The CDR3 DNA reads as TGCGCCAGCAGTGAACAGGGGGGGCCAGATACGCAGTATTTT. This sequence encodes CASSEQGGPDTQYF.